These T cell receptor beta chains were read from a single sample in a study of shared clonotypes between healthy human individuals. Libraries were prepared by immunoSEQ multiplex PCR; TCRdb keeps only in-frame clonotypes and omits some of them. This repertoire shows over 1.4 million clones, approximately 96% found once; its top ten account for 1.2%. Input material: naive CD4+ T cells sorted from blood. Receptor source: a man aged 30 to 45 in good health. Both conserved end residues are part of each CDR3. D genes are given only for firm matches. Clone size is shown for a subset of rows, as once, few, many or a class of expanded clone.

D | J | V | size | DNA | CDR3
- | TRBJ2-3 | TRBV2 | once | TGTGCCAGCAGTGGGAGGACTCGCACAGATACGCAGTATTTT | CASSGRTRTDTQYF
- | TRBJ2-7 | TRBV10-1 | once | TGCGCCAGCAGTGACGTGATCTACGAGCAGTACTTC | CASSDVIYEQYF
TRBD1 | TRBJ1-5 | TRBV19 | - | TGTGCCAGTAGTAAAAGACAGGGTGGCAATCAGCCCCAGCATTTT | CASSKRQGGNQPQHF
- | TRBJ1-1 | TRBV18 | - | TGTGCCAGCTCACCCCCGCGAGGCTGGAACACTGAAGCTTTCTTT | CASSPPRGWNTEAFF
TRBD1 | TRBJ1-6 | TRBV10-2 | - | TGCGCCAGCCAAGCCGGGACAGGGAGTTCACCCCTCCACTTT | CASQAGTGSSPLHF
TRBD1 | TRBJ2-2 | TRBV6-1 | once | TGTGCCAGCAGACTCAGGGGGTCTGGCACCGGGGAGCTGTTTTTT | CASRLRGSGTGELFF
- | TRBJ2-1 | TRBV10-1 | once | TGCGCCAGCAGTGATCGGGGGGCGAATGAGCAGTTCTTC | CASSDRGANEQFF
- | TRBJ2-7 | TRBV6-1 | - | TGTGCCAGCAGCCAAAGAGGGCCCTACGAGCAGTACTTC | CASSQRGPYEQYF
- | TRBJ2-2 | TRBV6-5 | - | TGTGCCAGCAGTAAACAGGGCACCGGGGAGCTGTTTTTT | CASSKQGTGELFF
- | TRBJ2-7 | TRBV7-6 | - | TGTGCCAGCAGCTCCCGTCGCACGAGGGGTACCTACGAGCAGTACTTC | CASSSRRTRGTYEQYF
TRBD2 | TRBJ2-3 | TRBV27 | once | TGTGCCAGCAGTTTAAGGATCGGCCGGACTAGCGGGAGCACAGATACGCAGTATTTT | CASSLRIGRTSGSTDTQYF
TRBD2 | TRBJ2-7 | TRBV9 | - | TGTGCCAGCAGCGTAGGCGGGAGGGCCGACGAGCAGTACTTC | CASSVGGRADEQYF
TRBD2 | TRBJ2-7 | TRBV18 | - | TGTGCCAGCTCACCGACTAGCGGGGGTTACGAGCAGTACTTC | CASSPTSGGYEQYF
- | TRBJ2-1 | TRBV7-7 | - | TGTGCCAGCAGCTCCGGGATAAACAATGAGCAGTTCTTC | CASSSGINNEQFF
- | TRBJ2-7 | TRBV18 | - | TGTGCCAGCTCCCTAGCAGGACGGGAGCAGTACTTC | CASSLAGREQYF
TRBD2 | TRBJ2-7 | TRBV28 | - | TGTGCCTCCGGGGGGGTAGCGGTCTACGAGCAGTACTTC | CASGGVAVYEQYF
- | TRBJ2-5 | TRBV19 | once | TGTGCCAGTAGTATTCCCTCGAGTACCCAGTACTTC | CASSIPSSTQYF
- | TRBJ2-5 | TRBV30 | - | TGTGCCTGGAGTGTAGGGCCGCGGGTAGAGACCCAGTACTTC | CAWSVGPRVETQYF
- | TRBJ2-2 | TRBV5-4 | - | TGTGCCAGCAGCAGGTCCGAACAGGTGGACACCGGGGAGCTGTTTTTT | CASSRSEQVDTGELFF
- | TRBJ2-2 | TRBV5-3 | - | TGTGCCAGAAGCTACGACTGGGCGAACACCGGGGAGCTGTTTTTT | CARSYDWANTGELFF
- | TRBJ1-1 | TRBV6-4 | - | TGTGCCAGCAAGGAGGAGTGGACTTTGAACACTGAAGCTTTCTTT | CASKEEWTLNTEAFF
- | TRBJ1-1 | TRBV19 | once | TGTGCAAGGAATGGGGCGGTGAACACTGAAGCTTTCTTT | CARNGAVNTEAFF
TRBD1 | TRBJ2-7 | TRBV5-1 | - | TGCGCCAGCAGCGCCGTCGGACAGGCTTACGAGCAGTACTTC | CASSAVGQAYEQYF
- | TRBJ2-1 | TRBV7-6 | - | TGTGCCAGCAGCTTGGGGGGAAGTCGCCACAATGAGCAGTTCTTC | CASSLGGSRHNEQFF
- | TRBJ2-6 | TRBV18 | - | TGTGCCAGCTCACGACAGAGCTCTGGGGCCAACGTCCTGACTTTC | CASSRQSSGANVLTF
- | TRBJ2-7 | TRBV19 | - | TGTGCCAGTAGTATAGGGCCCGAGCAGTACTTC | CASSIGPEQYF
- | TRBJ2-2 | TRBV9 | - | TGTGCCAGCAGCGTAGCTCAGAACACCGGGGAGCTGTTTTTT | CASSVAQNTGELFF
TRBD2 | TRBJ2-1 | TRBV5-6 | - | TGTGCCAGCAGCTTGGAACTAGCGGGAGTAAATGAGCAGTTCTTC | CASSLELAGVNEQFF
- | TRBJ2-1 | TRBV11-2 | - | TGTGCCAGCAGCTTATTACCGAGGGGCGCCTACAATGAGCAGTTCTTC | CASSLLPRGAYNEQFF
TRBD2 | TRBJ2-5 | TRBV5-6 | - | TGTGCCAGCAGCCCGGGACTAGAAGGGACCCAGTACTTC | CASSPGLEGTQYF
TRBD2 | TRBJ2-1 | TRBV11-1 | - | TGTGCCACGACGTTACTAGCGGGAGGGTTTTACAATGAGCAGTTCTTC | CATTLLAGGFYNEQFF
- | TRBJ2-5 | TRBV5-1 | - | TGCGCCAGCAGCTTAGAAGTAGGGGGACAAGAGACCCAGTACTTC | CASSLEVGGQETQYF
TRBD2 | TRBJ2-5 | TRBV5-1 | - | TGCGCCAGCAGCTTGAGACCCTTGTGGGGACTAGCGGGAGACGTAGAGACCCAGTACTTC | CASSLRPLWGLAGDVETQYF
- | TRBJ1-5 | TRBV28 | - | TGTGCCAGCAGCAATACGGGACGTAGGATCAATCAGCCCCAGCATTTT | CASSNTGRRINQPQHF
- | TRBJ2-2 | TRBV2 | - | TGTGCCAGCAGTTTTCAGTCTGGGGAGCTGTTTTTT | CASSFQSGELFF
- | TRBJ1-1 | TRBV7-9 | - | TGTGCCAGCAGCTCCTCAGGGCGGGAGATGAACACTGAAGCTTTCTTT | CASSSSGREMNTEAFF
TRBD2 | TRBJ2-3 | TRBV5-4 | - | TGTGCCAGCAGCCAAACCCTAGCGGGCGCGGCAGATACGCAGTATTTT | CASSQTLAGAADTQYF
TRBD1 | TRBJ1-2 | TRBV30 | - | TGTGCCTGGAGTGTAGGGGCTCCGGGACAGGGATTCACCTATGGCTACACCTTC | CAWSVGAPGQGFTYGYTF
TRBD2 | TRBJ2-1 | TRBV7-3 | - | TGTGCCAGCAGCTCGCTAGCGGGAGCCACCAATGAGCAGTTCTTC | CASSSLAGATNEQFF
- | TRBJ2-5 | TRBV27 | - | TGTGCCAGCAGCCCTGGGGGCACGGAGACCCAGTACTTC | CASSPGGTETQYF
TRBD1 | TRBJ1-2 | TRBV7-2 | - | TGTGCCAGCAGCTTCCCGGACAGGGAGTATGGCTACACCTTC | CASSFPDREYGYTF
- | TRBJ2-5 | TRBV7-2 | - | TGTGCCAGCACCGCCTCCCAAGAGACCCAGTACTTC | CASTASQETQYF
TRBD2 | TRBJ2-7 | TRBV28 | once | TGTGCCAGCAGTTTACAGACTAGCGGGAGGTACGAGCAGTACTTC | CASSLQTSGRYEQYF
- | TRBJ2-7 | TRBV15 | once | TGTGCCACCAGGAATTCTTACGAGCAGTACTTC | CATRNSYEQYF
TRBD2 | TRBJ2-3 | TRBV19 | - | TGTGCCAGTAGTATAGATCCTAGCGGGAGCACAGATACGCAGTATTTT | CASSIDPSGSTDTQYF
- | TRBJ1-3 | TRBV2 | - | TGTGCCAGCGGCCTAGGTATATTGGGTTACTCTGGAAACACCATATATTTT | CASGLGILGYSGNTIYF
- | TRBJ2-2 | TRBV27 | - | TGTGCCAGCAACCCCTCCGTACCCTCCGGGGAGCTGTTTTTT | CASNPSVPSGELFF
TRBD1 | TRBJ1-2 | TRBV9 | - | TGTGCCAGCAGCCAGGGGACAGGGCGCTATGGCTACACCTTC | CASSQGTGRYGYTF
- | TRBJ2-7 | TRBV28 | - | TGTGCCAGCAGTTTAAAGTACGAGCAGTACTTC | CASSLKYEQYF
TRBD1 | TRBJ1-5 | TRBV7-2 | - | TGTGCCAGCAGCTTAGGGCCAGGGGGACAGCCCCAGCATTTT | CASSLGPGGQPQHF
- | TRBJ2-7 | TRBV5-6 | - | TGTGCCAGCAGCTCGACTCGGACGCTCGAACCCGAGCAGTACTTC | CASSSTRTLEPEQYF
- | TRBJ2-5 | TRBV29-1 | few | TGCAGCGTTCCTCGAGCCTTGGGTGGAGAGACCCAGTACTTC | CSVPRALGGETQYF
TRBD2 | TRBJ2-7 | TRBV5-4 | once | TGTGCCAGCAGTTATCCGGGTAGCGGGAGGGCCAGCGAGCAGTACTTC | CASSYPGSGRASEQYF
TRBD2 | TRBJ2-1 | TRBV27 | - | TGTGCCAGCAGTCTCATAGCGGGATCCAATGAGCAGTTCTTC | CASSLIAGSNEQFF
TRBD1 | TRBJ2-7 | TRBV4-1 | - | TGCGCCAGCAGCCAAGACCCTCCCGGACAGGGGGGCGAGCAGTACTTC | CASSQDPPGQGGEQYF